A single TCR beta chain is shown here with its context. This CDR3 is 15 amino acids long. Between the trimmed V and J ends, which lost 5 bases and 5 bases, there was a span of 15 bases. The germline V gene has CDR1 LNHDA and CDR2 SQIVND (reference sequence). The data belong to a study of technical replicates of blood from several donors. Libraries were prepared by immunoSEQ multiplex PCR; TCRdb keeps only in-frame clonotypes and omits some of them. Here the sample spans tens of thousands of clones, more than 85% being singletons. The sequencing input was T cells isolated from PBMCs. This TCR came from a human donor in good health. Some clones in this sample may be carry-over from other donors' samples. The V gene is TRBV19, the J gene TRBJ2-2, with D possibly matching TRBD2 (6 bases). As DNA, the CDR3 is TGTGCCAGTAGTTTCGGGGGTCGTCGAACCGGGGAGCTGTTTTTT. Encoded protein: CASSFGGRRTGELFF.